These 21 T cell receptor beta chains were all obtained from the same sample, sequenced in a study of blood T cell repertoires in COVID-19. Profiled with immunoSEQ multiplex PCR; TCRdb holds only in-frame clones, not every one. Of approximately 360,000 clones listed, around 87% were seen once; the top ten hold roughly 2%. Sequenced sample: PBMCs or T cells enriched from blood (not recorded which). The source is a man in his forties in a cohort exposed to, infected with or recovered from COVID-19 (not recorded which).

The chain has TRBV18 and TRBJ2-2, with 8 nucleotides matching TRBD2. Trimming cost V 4 bases and J 0 bases; bases outside gene matches: 7. This CDR3 comprises 17 residues. Per the germline V gene, CDR1 is KGHSH and CDR2 is LQKENI. The DNA of the CDR3 is TGTGCCAGCTCACTCCTAGCGGGCCAATCGAACACCGGGGAGCTGTTTTTT. It translates to CASSLLAGQSNTGELFF.

The chain has TRBV19 and TRBJ2-7; TRBD1 matches 8 bases. Germline CDR1 is LNHDA and CDR2 is SQIVND (reference sequence). With V trimmed by 1 base and J by 9 bases, 5 bases remained unmatched. This CDR3 has 13 residues. The CDR3 DNA follows: TGTGCCAGTAGTATAGCGGGACAGGATGCGCAGTACTTC. Its protein product is CASSIAGQDAQYF.

This rearrangement joins TRBV18 to TRBJ1-1; D perhaps matches TRBD1 (6 bases). The CDR3 totals 16 residues. V was shortened by 4 bases and J by 4 bases, with 19 bases between the two germline ends. Germline assignment: CDR1 KGHSH and CDR2 LQKENI. This CDR3 reads CASSQTLGATATEAFF. The DNA for the CDR3 is TGTGCCAGCTCACAGACGCTGGGGGCTACAGCCACTGAAGCTTTCTTT.

V and J are TRBV11-2 and TRBJ2-1, with D perhaps TRBD1 (6 bases). The germline gives CDR1 SGHAT, CDR2 FQNNGV. CDR3 length equals 14 residues. Trimming cost V 3 bases and J 4 bases, with 10 bases left between them. The CDR3 DNA reads TGTGCCAGCAGCTTCCGACAGGATTACAATGAGCAGTTCTTC. Translating gives CASSFRQDYNEQFF.

V and J are TRBV15 and TRBJ2-1; 7 nucleotides line up with TRBD1. This CDR3 region has 17 residues. The germline V gene has CDR1 LNHNV and CDR2 YYDKDF (reference sequence). V was pared by 0 bases and J by 3 bases, with 8 bases of the junction left unmatched. DNA for the CDR3: TGTGCCACCAGCAGAGAGACCCGAGACAGGGTCTACAATGAGCAGTTCTTC. Encoded protein: CATSRETRDRVYNEQFF.

The rearrangement uses TRBV28 and TRBJ2-2, with 8 bases that match TRBD2. Germline-derived CDR1 and CDR2 are MDHEN and SYDVKM. The CDR3 runs 16 residues. Losses at the gene ends were 7 bases for V and 5 bases for J; bases not matched to a gene: 12. The chain's CDR3 is CASTPLGSGKTGELFF. In nucleotides, the CDR3 is TGTGCCAGCACCCCTTTAGGTAGCGGGAAGACCGGGGAGCTGTTTTTT.

The V and J genes are TRBV19 and TRBJ2-1; TRBD1 matches 7 bases. There are 16 residues in the CDR3. V shed 3 bases and J 2 bases; nucleotides not matched to a gene: 7. Germline V gene sequence: CDR1 LNHDA, CDR2 SQIVND (reference sequence). CDR3: CASSIPGQRTYNEQFF. The CDR3, as DNA: TGTGCCAGTAGTATTCCGGGACAGAGAACCTACAATGAGCAGTTCTTC.

The rearrangement uses TRBV24-1 and TRBJ1-1; no definite D call. Trimming left V 1 base short and J 6 bases short, with 8 bases between. CDR1 KGHDR and CDR2 SFDVKD come from the germline V gene. The CDR3 extends over 13 amino acids. CDR3 amino acids: CATSDFFGAEAFF. The CDR3 nucleotides read TGTGCCACCAGTGATTTCTTCGGGGCTGAAGCTTTCTTT.

This chain connects TRBV3-1 (or the pseudogene TRBV3-2) to TRBJ1-2, with D maybe TRBD1 (5 bases). Trimming removed 4 bases from V and 3 bases from J, with 9 bases in between. This CDR3 comprises 13 residues. Germline values: CDR1 LGHDT, CDR2 YNNKEL (reference sequence). This CDR3 reads CASSPRTHYGYTF. The CDR3 coding sequence is TGTGCCAGCAGCCCCCGGACACACTATGGCTACACCTTC.

V and J are TRBV2 and TRBJ1-1; TRBD1 matches 7 bases. The germline V gene encodes CDR1 SNHLY and CDR2 FYNNEI. The CDR3 is 17 residues long. V lost 6 bases, J lost 0 bases, and 13 bases stayed unmatched. The CDR3 loop is CASREPDREVMNTEAFF. The CDR3, as DNA: TGTGCCAGCAGGGAACCTGACAGGGAGGTTATGAACACTGAAGCTTTCTTT.

This chain connects TRBV7-9 to TRBJ2-1; 7 nucleotides agree with TRBD2. Trimming took 4 bases from V and 7 from J; bases not matched to a gene: 10. From germline, CDR1 is SEHNR and CDR2 FQNEAQ (reference sequence). The CDR3 spans 15 residues. The CDR3 is CASSSLGRAGNEQFF. The CDR3 DNA reads TGTGCCAGCAGCTCGCTAGGGAGGGCCGGAAATGAGCAGTTCTTC.

The chain joins TRBV5-1 to TRBJ2-1, with D possibly matching TRBD1 (6 bases). There are 13 residues in the CDR3. With 2 bases removed from V and 7 bases from J, the gap between germline ends came to 10 bases. Germline lookup yields CDR1 SGHRS and CDR2 YFSETQ. The CDR3 nucleotides are TGCGCCAGCAGCTTTCAGGGGTTGAATGAGCAGTTCTTC. It encodes CASSFQGLNEQFF.

The chain joins TRBV30 to TRBJ2-5; TRBD2 agrees at 7 bases. Germline CDR1 reads GTSNPN; CDR2 reads SVGIG (reference sequence). The CDR3 is 13 amino acids. The V gene end was trimmed by 1 base and the J gene end by 3 bases; junction bases not matched to a gene: 2. The CDR3 nucleotides read TGTGCCTGGAGTGGCAGCGGGAAAGAGACCCAGTACTTC. Translation gives CAWSGSGKETQYF.

The chain has TRBV10-1 and TRBJ1-1, with TRBD1 identical over 10 bases. Germline CDR1 reads WNHNN; CDR2 reads SYGVQD (reference sequence). V shed 6 bases, J shed 5 bases, and the junction held 6 bases outside the gene matches. CDR3 length equals 14 residues. The CDR3 is CASSRTGGNTEAFF. CDR3 in DNA: TGCGCCAGCAGCAGGACAGGGGGAAATACTGAAGCTTTCTTT.

V is TRBV6-1 and J is TRBJ2-7; D is possibly TRBD1 (5 bases). With 3 bases removed from V and 2 bases from J, the gap between germline ends came to 8 bases. This CDR3 comprises 13 residues. The germline V gene has CDR1 MNHNS and CDR2 SASEGT. The CDR3 DNA reads TGTGCCAGCAGTGACAGGGTCACCTACGAGCAGTACTTC. It translates to CASSDRVTYEQYF.

This rearrangement joins TRBV7-8 to TRBJ2-3; 8 positions match TRBD1. CDR1 and CDR2 (germline): SGHVS, FQNEAQ. The CDR3 contains 15 residues. After removal of 2 bases from V and 3 bases from J, the junction contained 4 bases not matched to a gene. The CDR3 DNA reads as TGTGCCAGCAGCTTAACCCGGGACAGGACAGATACGCAGTATTTT. Protein product: CASSLTRDRTDTQYF.

V is TRBV7-2 and J is TRBJ2-3; 9 nucleotides line up with TRBD2. The CDR3 has 18 amino acids. Germline CDR1 SGHTA, CDR2 FQGNSA. V shed 2 bases and J 1 base; nucleotides not matched to a gene: 10. CDR3 region: CASSLYGIAGAGTDTQYF. In nucleotides, the CDR3 is TGTGCCAGCAGCTTATACGGTATAGCGGGAGCCGGCACAGATACGCAGTATTTT.

This clone was seen just once. V and J are TRBV19 and TRBJ2-2; the match to TRBD2 covers 8 bases. The CDR3 sequence is 16 residues long. Germline assignment: CDR1 LNHDA and CDR2 SQIVND (reference sequence). The junction had 8 bases not matched to a gene; V was cut back by 5 bases and J by 3 bases. CDR3 region: CASSSISGGYTGELFF. Written as DNA, the CDR3 is TGTGCCAGTAGTTCAATCAGCGGGGGATACACCGGGGAGCTGTTTTTT.

This chain joins TRBV12-5 and TRBJ1-1; 10 bases map to TRBD1. This CDR3 spans 15 amino acids. Losses at the gene ends were 5 bases for V and 0 bases for J; bases not matched to a gene: 3. CDR1 and CDR2 (germline): LGHNT, FRNRAP. CDR3 protein: CASGRGTGVNTEAFF. DNA for the CDR3: TGTGCTAGTGGTCGCGGGACAGGGGTGAACACTGAAGCTTTCTTT.

V usage is TRBV7-6 and J usage is TRBJ2-7; 11 bases fit TRBD2. V dropped 5 bases and J dropped 0; count of bases not matched to a gene: 6. The CDR3 has 16 residues. CDR1 SGHVS and CDR2 FNYEAQ come from the germline V gene. CDR3 residues: CASSQRGTSGSYEQYF. Here the CDR3 DNA reads TGTGCCAGCAGCCAAAGGGGGACTAGCGGCTCCTACGAGCAGTACTTC. Supplemented by reference TRBV7-6 and TRBJ2-7, the full variable domain reads GAGVSQSPRYKVTKRGQDVALRCDPISGHVSLYWYRQALGQGPEFLTYFNYEAQQDKSGLPNDRFSAERPEGSISTLTIQRTEQRDSAMYRCASSQRGTSGSYEQYFGPGTRLTVT.

The chain has TRBV10-1 and TRBJ2-7; 8 nucleotides match TRBD2. Germline values: CDR1 WNHNN, CDR2 SYGVQD (reference sequence). V was clipped by 4 bases and J by 2 bases; unmatched bases: 4. This CDR3 spans 14 amino acids. This CDR3 reads CASSATGGPYEQYF. Here the CDR3 DNA reads TGCGCCAGCAGTGCTACGGGAGGGCCCTACGAGCAGTACTTC.